This T cell receptor beta chain was sequenced in a study of cytomegalovirus exposure and HLA in healthy donors. As for the study in general: About 80 million unique TCRs, all from HLA-typed donors, were included in an early release of the data. The study, taken as a whole, reports: Three chains tied to CMV proved CMV antigen-specific in vitro. CMV serostatus stood as the only immune exposure information on hand. For TCR beta chains, V- and J-gene trimming was later linked to a missense DCLRE1C variant.

A word on this clone: No antigen is known for it.

The PCR employed 60 Vbeta primers together with 13 Jbeta primers. Assay used: immunoSEQ multiplex PCR; TCRdb lists only in-frame clones, some missing. The listing contains about 140,000 clones. Per the germline V gene, CDR1 is SGHNT and CDR2 is YENEEA. The CDR3 runs to 16 residues. With V trimmed by 0 bases and J by 3 bases, 5 bases remained unmatched. Sample: PBMCs. The chain recombines TRBV11-3 with TRBJ2-3; 8 bases line up with TRBD2. This sequence originates from a woman aged 18-29 years in good health and CMV-seronegative. CDR3 region: CASSLEAGELTDTQYF. The CDR3 nucleotides read TGTGCCAGCAGCTTAGAAGCGGGAGAGTTGACAGATACGCAGTATTTT.